One and the same sample provided the 11 T cell receptor beta chains below, sequenced in a study of blood T cell repertoires in COVID-19. Produced via immunoSEQ multiplex PCR; TCRdb's table is partial and in-frame only. Of about 200,000 clones in the sample, 80% to 90% were seen once. Material: PBMCs or T cells enriched from blood (not recorded which). These receptors all stem from a woman in her thirties or forties with acute COVID-19.

A word on this clone: Within the sample, other DNA sequences also encode this same CDR3. The V and J genes are TRBV2 and TRBJ1-6, with D unresolved. Germline CDR1 SNHLY, CDR2 FYNNEI. Trimming stripped 1 base from V and 7 bases from J, with 5 bases between. There are 13 residues in the CDR3. CDR3 sequence: CASSEGPNSPLHF. The CDR3 DNA follows: TGTGCCAGCAGTGAAGGGCCCAATTCACCCCTCCACTTT.

The table lists this clone with a count of one. The chain has TRBV12-3 or TRBV12-4 and TRBJ2-7, with TRBD2 identical over 7 bases. The CDR3 spans 13 residues. With V trimmed by 3 bases and J by 5 bases, 4 bases remained unmatched. CDR3 in DNA: TGTGCCAGCAGTTTTCGGGGGGTGAACGAGCAGTACTTC. Translating it yields CASSFRGVNEQYF.

The CDR3 reads CASSGLLQGGDTEAFF. CDR3 nucleotide sequence: TGTGCCAGTAGTGGCCTTTTGCAGGGTGGAGACACTGAAGCTTTCTTT. The chain links TRBV19 to TRBJ1-1, with a tentative D call TRBD1 (5 bases). This CDR3 contains 16 residues. Per the germline V gene, CDR1 is LNHDA and CDR2 is SQIVND (reference sequence). V gave up 5 bases and J gave up 3 bases, with 19 bases separating them.

V gene TRBV28 combines with J gene TRBJ2-3, with TRBD1 matching over 7 bases. J gave up 5 bases and V 4 bases, and 6 bases lay outside the gene matches. Germline V gene lookup returns CDR1 MDHEN and CDR2 SYDVKM. The CDR3 has 14 amino acids. In DNA form, the CDR3 reads TGTGCCAGCAGTTCCGGACAGGTTTTAGATACGCAGTATTTT. Amino acids: CASSSGQVLDTQYF.

The V and J genes are TRBV5-1 and TRBJ2-5; 7 bases match TRBD1. The CDR3 is made up of 16 amino acids. V gave up 4 bases and J gave up 4 bases; unmatched junction bases: 13. Germline V gives CDR1 SGHRS, CDR2 YFSETQ. The CDR3 coding sequence is TGCGCCAGCAGCCTTCGACAGGGAGATTTGGGAGAGACCCAGTACTTC. This codes for CASSLRQGDLGETQYF.

The V call is TRBV7-9, the J call TRBJ2-1, with TRBD2 as a possible D gene (5 bases). Looked up from germline, CDR1 is SEHNR and CDR2 is FQNEAQ (reference sequence). The V and J ends lost 5 bases and 0 bases respectively, with 11 bases between them. The CDR3 covers 15 residues. This chain's CDR3 is CASSPKGSSYNEQFF. CDR3 in DNA: TGTGCCAGCAGCCCCAAAGGGAGCTCCTACAATGAGCAGTTCTTC. The complete variable domain, with remaining parts taken from reference TRBV7-9 and TRBJ2-1, reads DTGVSQNPRHKITKRGQNVTFRCDPISEHNRLYWYRQTLGQGPEFLTYFQNEAQLEKSRLLSDRFSAERPKGSFSTLEIQRTEQGDSAMYLCASSPKGSSYNEQFFGPGTRLTVL.

The rearrangement uses TRBV15 and TRBJ2-2, with D possibly TRBD1 on 5 matching bases. Germline CDR1 LNHNV, CDR2 YYDKDF (reference sequence). V lost 9 bases to trimming and J lost 0 bases, with 8 bases between them. The length of the CDR3 is 13 residues. This chain's CDR3 is CATRTTNTGELFF. The CDR3 nucleotides are TGTGCCACACGGACAACGAACACCGGGGAGCTGTTTTTT.

CDR3 DNA sequence: TGTGCCAGCACCCCCCCTTGGGGCCCGACCTACGAGCAGTACTTC. It yields the protein CASTPPWGPTYEQYF. This chain links TRBV11-2 with TRBJ2-7; tentatively, D is TRBD1 (5 bases). Germline loops: CDR1 SGHAT, CDR2 FQNNGV. Trimming cost V 7 bases and J 2 bases, with 18 bases left between them. The CDR3 totals 15 residues.

V is TRBV3-1 (or the pseudogene TRBV3-2) and J is TRBJ2-1; D may correspond to TRBD1 or TRBD2 (6 bases each). The V end lost 5 bases, the J end lost 0 bases, and 17 bases lay between the germline ends. This CDR3 region has 17 residues. Germline V lookup: CDR1 LGHDT, CDR2 YNNKEL (reference sequence). The chain's CDR3 is CASSKGGLRDSYNEQFF. CDR3 DNA sequence: TGTGCCAGCAGCAAAGGGGGGTTGCGGGACTCCTACAATGAGCAGTTCTTC.

In regard to this clone: The same CDR3 is also encoded by other DNA sequences in this sample. This chain uses TRBV19 with TRBJ1-1; possible D gene TRBD1, 5 bases. The V gene lost 5 bases and the J gene lost 0 bases, with 10 bases spanning the gap. The CDR3 covers 14 residues. Germline CDR1 reads LNHDA; CDR2 reads SQIVND (reference sequence). The CDR3 DNA sequence: TGTGCCAGTAGTCCTCAGGGTTTGAACACTGAAGCTTTCTTT. Amino acids: CASSPQGLNTEAFF.

This clone showed up just once. This rearrangement joins TRBV28 to TRBJ1-5; D remains ambiguous. The CDR3 extends over 12 amino acids. The germline CDR1 and CDR2 sequences are MDHEN and SYDVKM. Between the trimmed V and J ends, which lost 3 bases and 11 bases, there was a span of 11 bases. The CDR3 loop is CASSFGPSAQHF. CDR3 nucleotides: TGTGCCAGCAGTTTTGGGCCATCGGCCCAGCATTTT.